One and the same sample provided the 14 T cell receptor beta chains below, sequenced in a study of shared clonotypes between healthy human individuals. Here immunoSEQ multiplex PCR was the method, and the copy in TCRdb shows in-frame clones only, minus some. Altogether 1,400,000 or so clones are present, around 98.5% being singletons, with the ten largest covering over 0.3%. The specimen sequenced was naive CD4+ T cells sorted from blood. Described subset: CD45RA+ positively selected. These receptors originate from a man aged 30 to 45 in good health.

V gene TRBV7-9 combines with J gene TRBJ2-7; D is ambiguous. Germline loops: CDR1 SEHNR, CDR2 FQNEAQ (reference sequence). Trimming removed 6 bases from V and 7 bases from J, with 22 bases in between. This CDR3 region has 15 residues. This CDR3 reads CASRPPVLTSWEQYF. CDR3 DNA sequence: TGTGCCAGCAGGCCGCCAGTGCTTACCTCCTGGGAGCAGTACTTC.

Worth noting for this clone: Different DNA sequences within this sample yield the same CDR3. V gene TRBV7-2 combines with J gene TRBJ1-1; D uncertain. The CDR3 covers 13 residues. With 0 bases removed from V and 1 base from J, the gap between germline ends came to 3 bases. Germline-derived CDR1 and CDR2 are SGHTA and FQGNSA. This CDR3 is CASSLARNTEAFF. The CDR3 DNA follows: TGTGCCAGCAGCTTAGCGAGGAACACTGAAGCTTTCTTT. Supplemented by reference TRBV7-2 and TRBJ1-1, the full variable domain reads GAGVSQSPSNKVTEKGKDVELRCDPISGHTALYWYRQSLGQGLEFLIYFQGNSAPDKSGLPSDRFSAERTGGSVSTLTIQRTQQEDSAVYLCASSLARNTEAFFGQGTRLTVV.

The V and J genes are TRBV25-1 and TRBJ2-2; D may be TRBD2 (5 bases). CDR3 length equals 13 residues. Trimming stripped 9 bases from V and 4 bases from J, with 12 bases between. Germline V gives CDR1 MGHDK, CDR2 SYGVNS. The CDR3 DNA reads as TGTGCCAGTACTAGGGTTGGCACCGGGGAGCTGTTTTTT. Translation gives CASTRVGTGELFF.

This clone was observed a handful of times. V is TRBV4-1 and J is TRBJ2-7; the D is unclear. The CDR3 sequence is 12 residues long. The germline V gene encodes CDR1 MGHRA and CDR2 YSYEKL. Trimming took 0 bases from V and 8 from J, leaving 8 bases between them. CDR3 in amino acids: CASSQDLSKQYF. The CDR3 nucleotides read TGCGCCAGCAGCCAAGATCTTAGCAAGCAGTACTTC.

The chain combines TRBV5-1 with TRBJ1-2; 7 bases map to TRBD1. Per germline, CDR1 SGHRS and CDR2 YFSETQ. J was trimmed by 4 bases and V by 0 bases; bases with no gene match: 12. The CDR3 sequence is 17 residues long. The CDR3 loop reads CASSLEAGGGGFYGYTF. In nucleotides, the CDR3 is TGCGCCAGCAGCTTGGAAGCAGGGGGTGGTGGATTCTATGGCTACACCTTC.

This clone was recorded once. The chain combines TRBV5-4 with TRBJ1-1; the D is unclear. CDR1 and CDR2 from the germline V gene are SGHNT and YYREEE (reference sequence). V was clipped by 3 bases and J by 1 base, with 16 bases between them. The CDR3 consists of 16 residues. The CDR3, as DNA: TGTGCCAGCAGCTCGAGGGCCCAAACCTCGAACACTGAAGCTTTCTTT. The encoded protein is CASSSRAQTSNTEAFF.

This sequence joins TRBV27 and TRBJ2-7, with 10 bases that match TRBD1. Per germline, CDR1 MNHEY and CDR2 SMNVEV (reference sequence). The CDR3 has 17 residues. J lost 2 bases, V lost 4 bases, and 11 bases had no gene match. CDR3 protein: CASSSLGQGRGAYEQYF. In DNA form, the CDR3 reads TGTGCCAGCAGTTCCCTGGGACAGGGGAGGGGAGCCTACGAGCAGTACTTC.

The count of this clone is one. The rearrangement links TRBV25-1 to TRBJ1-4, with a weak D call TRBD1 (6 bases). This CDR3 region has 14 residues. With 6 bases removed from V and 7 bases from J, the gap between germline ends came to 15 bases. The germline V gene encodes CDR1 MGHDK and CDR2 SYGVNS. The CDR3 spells CASSLGGSTEKLFF. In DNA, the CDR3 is TGTGCCAGCAGCCTCGGGGGCTCCACTGAAAAACTGTTTTTT.

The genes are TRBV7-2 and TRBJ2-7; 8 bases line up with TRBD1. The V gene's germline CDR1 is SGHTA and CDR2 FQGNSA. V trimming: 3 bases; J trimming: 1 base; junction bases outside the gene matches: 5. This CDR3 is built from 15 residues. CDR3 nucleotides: TGTGCCAGCAGCTTGGAACGGACAGGGTCCTACGAGCAGTACTTC. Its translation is CASSLERTGSYEQYF.

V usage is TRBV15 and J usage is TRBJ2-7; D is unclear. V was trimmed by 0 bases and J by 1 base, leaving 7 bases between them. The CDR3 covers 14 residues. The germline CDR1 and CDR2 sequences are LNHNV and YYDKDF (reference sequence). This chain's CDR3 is CATSRDRHSYEQYF. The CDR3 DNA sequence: TGTGCCACCAGCAGAGATCGGCATTCCTACGAGCAGTACTTC.

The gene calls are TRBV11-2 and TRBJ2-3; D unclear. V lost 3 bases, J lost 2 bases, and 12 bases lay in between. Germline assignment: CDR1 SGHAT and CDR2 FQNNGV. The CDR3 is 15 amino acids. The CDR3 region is CASSFDPRSTDTQYF. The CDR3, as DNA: TGTGCCAGCAGCTTTGATCCTAGGTCCACAGATACGCAGTATTTT.

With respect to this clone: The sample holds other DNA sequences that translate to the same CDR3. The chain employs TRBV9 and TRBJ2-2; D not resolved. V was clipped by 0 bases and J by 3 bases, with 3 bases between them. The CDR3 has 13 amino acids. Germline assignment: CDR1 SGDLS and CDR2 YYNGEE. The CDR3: CASSVVDTGELFF. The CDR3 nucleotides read TGTGCCAGCAGCGTAGTTGACACCGGGGAGCTGTTTTTT.

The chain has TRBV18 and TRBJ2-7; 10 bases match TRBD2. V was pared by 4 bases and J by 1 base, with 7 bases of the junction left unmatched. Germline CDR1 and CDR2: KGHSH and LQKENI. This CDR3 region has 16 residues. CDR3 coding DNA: TGTGCCAGCTCACTTGGGCTAGCGGGGGTTTCCTACGAGCAGTACTTC. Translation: CASSLGLAGVSYEQYF.

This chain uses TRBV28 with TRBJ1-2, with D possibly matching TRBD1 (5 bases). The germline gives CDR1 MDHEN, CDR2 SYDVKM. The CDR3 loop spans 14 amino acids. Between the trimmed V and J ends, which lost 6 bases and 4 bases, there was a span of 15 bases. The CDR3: CASRQSGVVYGYTF. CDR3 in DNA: TGTGCCAGCAGACAATCGGGGGTAGTCTATGGCTACACCTTC.